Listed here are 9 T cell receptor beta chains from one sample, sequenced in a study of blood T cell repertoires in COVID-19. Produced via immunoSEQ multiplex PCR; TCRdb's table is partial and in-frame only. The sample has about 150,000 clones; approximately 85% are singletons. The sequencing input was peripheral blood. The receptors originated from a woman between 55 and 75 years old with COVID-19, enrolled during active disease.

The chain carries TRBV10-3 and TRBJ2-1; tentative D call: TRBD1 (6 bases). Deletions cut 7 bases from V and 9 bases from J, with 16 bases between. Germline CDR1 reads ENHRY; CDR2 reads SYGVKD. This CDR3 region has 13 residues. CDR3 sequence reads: CAIKKDSSSEQFF. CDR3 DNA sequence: TGTGCCATCAAGAAGGACAGTTCGAGTGAGCAGTTCTTC.

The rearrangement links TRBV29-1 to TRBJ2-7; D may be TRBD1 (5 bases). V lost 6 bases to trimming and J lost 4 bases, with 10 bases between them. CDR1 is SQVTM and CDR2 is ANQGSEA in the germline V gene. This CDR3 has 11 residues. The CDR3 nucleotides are TGCAGCGTGCAGACAGTTTACGAGCAGTACGTC. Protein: CSVQTVYEQYV.

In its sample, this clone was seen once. CDR3 region: CASSSSGPGDEKLFF. In nucleotides, the CDR3 is TGTGCCAGCAGCTCTTCCGGCCCAGGGGATGAAAAACTGTTTTTT. The chain has TRBV5-4 and TRBJ1-4; D perhaps matches TRBD1 (6 bases). V lost 3 bases and J 6 bases, leaving 15 bases between the germline ends. The V gene's germline CDR1 is SGHNT and CDR2 YYREEE (reference sequence). The CDR3 consists of 15 residues.

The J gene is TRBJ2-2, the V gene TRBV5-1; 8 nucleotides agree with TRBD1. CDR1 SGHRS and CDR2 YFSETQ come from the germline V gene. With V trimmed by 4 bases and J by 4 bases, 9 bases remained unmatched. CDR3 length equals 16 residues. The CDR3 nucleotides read TGCGCCAGCAGCGAACAGGGGGTCACAGTCACCGGGGAGCTGTTTTTT. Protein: CASSEQGVTVTGELFF.

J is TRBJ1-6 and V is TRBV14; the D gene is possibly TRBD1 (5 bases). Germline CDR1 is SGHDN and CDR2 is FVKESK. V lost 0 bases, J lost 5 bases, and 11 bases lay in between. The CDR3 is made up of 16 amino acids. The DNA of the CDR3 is TGTGCCAGCAGCCAAGAGGGGGGATTCAATAATTCACCCCTCCACTTT. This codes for CASSQEGGFNNSPLHF.

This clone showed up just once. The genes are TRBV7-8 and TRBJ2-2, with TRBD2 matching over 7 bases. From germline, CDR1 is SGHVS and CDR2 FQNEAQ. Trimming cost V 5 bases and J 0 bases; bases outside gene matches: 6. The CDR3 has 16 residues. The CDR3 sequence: CASSLRLAANTGELFF. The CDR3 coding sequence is TGTGCCAGCAGCCTCAGACTAGCAGCGAACACCGGGGAGCTGTTTTTT.

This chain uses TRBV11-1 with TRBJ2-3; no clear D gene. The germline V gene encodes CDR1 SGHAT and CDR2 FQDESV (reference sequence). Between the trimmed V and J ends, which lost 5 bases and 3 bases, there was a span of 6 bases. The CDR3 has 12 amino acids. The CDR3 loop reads CASSPQTDTQYF. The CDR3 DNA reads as TGTGCCAGCAGCCCCCAAACAGATACGCAGTATTTT.

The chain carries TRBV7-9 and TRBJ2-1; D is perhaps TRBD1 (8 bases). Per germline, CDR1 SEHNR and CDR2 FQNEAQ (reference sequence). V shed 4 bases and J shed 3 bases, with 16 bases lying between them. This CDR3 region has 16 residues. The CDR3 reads CASSSGQGGDYNEQFF. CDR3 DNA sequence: TGTGCCAGCAGCTCCGGACAGGGAGGGGACTACAATGAGCAGTTCTTC. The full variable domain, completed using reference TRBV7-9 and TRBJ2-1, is DTGVSQNPRHKITKRGQNVTFRCDPISEHNRLYWYRQTLGQGPEFLTYFQNEAQLEKSRLLSDRFSAERPKGSFSTLEIQRTEQGDSAMYLCASSSGQGGDYNEQFFGPGTRLTVL.

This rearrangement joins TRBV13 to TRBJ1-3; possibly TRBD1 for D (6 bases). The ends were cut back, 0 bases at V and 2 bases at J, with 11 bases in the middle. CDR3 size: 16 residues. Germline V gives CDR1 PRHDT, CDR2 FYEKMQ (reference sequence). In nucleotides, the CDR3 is TGTGCCAGCAGCTTAGGCAACAGGGTTGCTGGAAACACCATATATTTT. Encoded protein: CASSLGNRVAGNTIYF. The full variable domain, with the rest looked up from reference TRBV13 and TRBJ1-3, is AAGVIQSPRHLIKEKRETATLKCYPIPRHDTVYWYQQGPGQDPQFLISFYEKMQSDKGSIPDRFSAQQFSDYHSELNMSSLELGDSALYFCASSLGNRVAGNTIYFGEGSWLTVV.